This T cell receptor beta chain was profiled in a study of cytomegalovirus exposure and HLA in healthy donors. Germline assignment: CDR1 SGHTA and CDR2 FQGTGA. This CDR3 spans 15 amino acids. The trim removed 5 bases at V and 3 bases at J, leaving 9 bases unmatched. The PCR ran on 60 Vbeta and 13 Jbeta primers. Some clones are missing from TCRdb's copy, which holds only in-frame ones; the method was immunoSEQ multiplex PCR. The sample records about 94,000 clones, over 65% being singletons. This sequence was found in a man under 40 in good health and CMV-seronegative. This chain connects TRBV7-3 to TRBJ1-1, with 7 bases aligning to TRBD1. The sample comprised PBMCs. CDR3 region: CASSQQSDRDTEAFF. CDR3 bases: TGTGCCAGCAGCCAACAATCCGACAGGGACACTGAAGCTTTCTTT. The entire variable domain, with the rest obtained from reference TRBV7-3 and TRBJ1-1, is as follows: GAGVSQTPSNKVTEKGKYVELRCDPISGHTALYWYRQSLGQGPEFLIYFQGTGAADDSGLPNDRFFAVRPEGSVSTLKIQRTERGDSAVYLCASSQQSDRDTEAFFGQGTRLTVV.